The 18 T cell receptor beta chains reported below all come from one sample, sequenced in a study of blood T cell repertoires in COVID-19. Measured with immunoSEQ multiplex PCR; TCRdb has only the in-frame clones, and not every one. The table has roughly 140,000 clones, 79% seen once. Material for sequencing was peripheral blood. Source of these receptors: a man between 45 and 60 years old with active or convalescent COVID-19.

This chain uses TRBV7-6 with TRBJ2-2; 11 positions match TRBD1. J lost 6 bases, V lost 4 bases, and 13 bases had no gene match. Germline assignment: CDR1 SGHVS and CDR2 FNYEAQ. CDR3 size: 18 residues. The CDR3 region is CASSSRPFGTGGAGELFF. The DNA for the CDR3 is TGTGCCAGCAGCTCTCGACCCTTCGGGACAGGGGGGGCCGGGGAGCTGTTTTTT.

The V and J genes are TRBV19 and TRBJ2-3; no clear D gene. The CDR3 is made up of 13 amino acids. Germline V gene lookup returns CDR1 LNHDA and CDR2 SQIVND (reference sequence). Deletions cut 5 bases from V and 6 bases from J, with 12 bases between. CDR3 nucleotides: TGTGCCAGTAGTCCTAGTCGGTGGGATACGCAGTATTTT. This sequence encodes CASSPSRWDTQYF.

This clone was found many times. The chain combines TRBV7-3 with TRBJ2-1, with 12 bases identical to TRBD1. Germline V CDR1 and CDR2: SGHTA, FQGTGA. CDR3 size: 14 residues. Losses at the gene ends were 2 bases for V and 9 bases for J; bases not matched to a gene: 2. CDR3 in amino acids: CASSLGTGGVEQFF. CDR3 coding DNA: TGTGCCAGCAGCTTAGGGACAGGGGGCGTTGAGCAGTTCTTC.

The CDR3 nucleotides are TGTGCCAGCAGCCCTTCGGGACAGGGTATCACCGGGGAGCTGTTTTTT. Its protein is CASSPSGQGITGELFF. The chain uses TRBV11-3 and TRBJ2-2; 9 bases are shared with TRBD1. This CDR3 is 16 amino acids long. Losses at the gene ends were 5 bases for V and 4 bases for J; bases not matched to a gene: 8. The V gene's germline CDR1 is SGHNT and CDR2 YENEEA.

This clone was seen a few times. The J gene is TRBJ1-1, the V gene TRBV12-5; the D is unclear. The V and J ends lost 9 bases and 1 base respectively, with 12 bases between them. Germline V gene lookup returns CDR1 LGHNT and CDR2 FRNRAP. The CDR3 consists of 13 residues. The CDR3 DNA reads TGTGCTAGCGCGGGGTTCGAGAACACTGAAGCTTTCTTT. Amino acids: CASAGFENTEAFF.

This clone has a single count. V is TRBV27 and J is TRBJ2-1; possibly TRBD1 for D (5 bases). The CDR3 loop spans 13 amino acids. Trimming stripped 11 bases from V and 0 bases from J, with 11 bases between. Germline V gene sequence: CDR1 MNHEY, CDR2 SMNVEV (reference sequence). CDR3 bases: TGTGCCCAGGGCGCGAGCTCCTACAATGAGCAGTTCTTC. Its protein is CAQGASSYNEQFF.

The chain employs TRBV6-5 and TRBJ1-5; 8 bases map to TRBD1. Germline assignment: CDR1 MNHEY and CDR2 SVGAGI. This CDR3 contains 13 residues. Losses at the gene ends were 6 bases for V and 7 bases for J; bases not matched to a gene: 5. The CDR3 DNA is TGTGCCAGCAGACCACAGGGGGGGCAGCCCCAGCATTTT. Protein sequence: CASRPQGGQPQHF.

J is TRBJ1-1 and V is TRBV7-9; 7 bases agree with TRBD1. With 5 bases clipped from V and 3 bases from J, the junction kept 6 bases outside the gene matches. The CDR3 consists of 14 residues. The germline V gene encodes CDR1 SEHNR and CDR2 FQNEAQ (reference sequence). In DNA form, the CDR3 reads TGTGCCAGCAGCGGACAGGTATACGACACTGAAGCTTTCTTT. Translation gives CASSGQVYDTEAFF.

The J gene is TRBJ2-1, the V gene TRBV3-1 (or the pseudogene TRBV3-2); 11 bases are shared with TRBD2. V shed 6 bases and J 6 bases; nucleotides not matched to a gene: 10. The CDR3 covers 16 residues. The V gene's germline CDR1 is LGHDT and CDR2 YNNKEL (reference sequence). The CDR3 here is CASRRIGTSGLNEQFF. The CDR3 bases are TGTGCCAGCAGACGTATTGGGACTAGCGGCCTCAATGAGCAGTTCTTC.

The chain has TRBV9 and TRBJ1-1; 7 bases line up with TRBD1. CDR1 SGDLS and CDR2 YYNGEE come from the germline V gene. V trimming: 3 bases; J trimming: 5 bases; junction bases outside the gene matches: 7. This CDR3 is built from 14 residues. The CDR3, as DNA: TGTGCCAGCAGCGGCCCGACAGGGCGGACTGAAGCTTTCTTT. Its translation: CASSGPTGRTEAFF.

The table lists this clone with many counts. The chain recombines TRBV24-1 with TRBJ2-7, with TRBD2 as a possible D gene (5 bases). Trimming stripped 7 bases from V and 1 base from J, with 10 bases between. CDR1 is KGHDR and CDR2 is SFDVKD in the germline V gene. This CDR3 contains 13 residues. CDR3 coding DNA: TGTGCCACCAGGGCCGGGGATTCCTACGAGCAGTACTTC. Protein product: CATRAGDSYEQYF.

In regard to this clone: One junction end does not reproduce the germline sequence, and a read error may be involved. V is TRBV4-1 and J is TRBJ2-3, with 8 bases that match TRBD1. This CDR3 region has 15 residues. Germline V gene lookup returns CDR1 MGHRA and CDR2 YSYEKL. This CDR3 reads CTSSPDRGGTDTQYF. For the CDR3, the DNA is TGCACCAGCAGTCCCGACAGGGGAGGCACAGATACGCAGTATTTT.

This clone was counted only a few times. This chain connects TRBV28 to TRBJ1-2, with 8 positions matching TRBD1. This CDR3 has 15 residues. The V and J ends lost 6 bases and 4 bases, in that order; junction bases with no gene match: 10. Germline V gene sequence: CDR1 MDHEN, CDR2 SYDVKM. The CDR3 DNA reads as TGTGCCAGCAGGCCCGGGACAGGTCGTATCTATGGCTACACCTTC. Translation gives CASRPGTGRIYGYTF.

The chain is built from TRBV4-2 and TRBJ2-7, with 12 bases lining up with TRBD2. The CDR3 is made up of 18 amino acids. From germline, CDR1 is LGHNA and CDR2 YNFKEQ. Trimming at V came to 4 bases and at J to 2 bases, leaving 12 bases not matched to a gene. CDR3 sequence (DNA): TGTGCCAGCAGCCGTCTCTTATCAACTAGCGGGGGGACCTACGAGCAGTACTTC. It codes for CASSRLLSTSGGTYEQYF.

V is TRBV3-1 (or the pseudogene TRBV3-2) and J is TRBJ2-5; 10 nucleotides align to TRBD2. This CDR3 is 16 amino acids long. V gave up 2 bases and J gave up 5 bases; unmatched junction bases: 8. Germline V CDR1 and CDR2: LGHDT, YNNKEL (reference sequence). In DNA, the CDR3 is TGTGCCAGCAGCCAAATGCTAGCGGGAGTTGGGGAGACCCAGTACTTC. Amino acids: CASSQMLAGVGETQYF.

This chain uses TRBV27 with TRBJ1-5; D perhaps matches TRBD1 (5 bases). V shed 7 bases and J shed 6 bases, with 16 bases lying between them. Germline loops: CDR1 MNHEY, CDR2 SMNVEV (reference sequence). This CDR3 is built from 14 residues. DNA of the CDR3: TGTGCCAGCACCCCTGCCGGGGGGAGTCAGCCCCAGCATTTT. Protein: CASTPAGGSQPQHF.

V usage is TRBV3-1 (or the pseudogene TRBV3-2) and J usage is TRBJ2-1, with 8 bases matching TRBD1. The trim removed 3 bases at V and 2 bases at J, leaving 6 bases unmatched. The CDR3 is 16 amino acids. Looked up from germline, CDR1 is LGHDT and CDR2 is YNNKEL (reference sequence). In nucleotides, the CDR3 is TGTGCCAGCAGCCAGACAGGGGAGAATGCCTACAATGAGCAGTTCTTC. It yields the protein CASSQTGENAYNEQFF.

This chain connects TRBV28 to TRBJ1-2; D unclear. V gave up 5 bases and J gave up 8 bases, with 12 bases separating them. This CDR3 has 12 amino acids. CDR1 MDHEN and CDR2 SYDVKM come from the germline V gene. The CDR3 region has the DNA TGTGCCAGCAGTACTGGTTGGCGGGGCTACACCTTC. Translated: CASSTGWRGYTF.